This T cell receptor beta chain originates from a study of T cell repertoires in cytomegalovirus infection. Across the whole study: Through public TCR beta signatures, both CMV infection and matching HLA type were indicated.

As for this clonotype: The target antigen is unknown.

The germline V gene has CDR1 LGHNA and CDR2 YSLEER. V was pared by 3 bases and J by 2 bases, with 5 bases of the junction left unmatched. This CDR3 is built from 17 residues. Study observations and caveats: In two of eight donors, the top clonotype was HLA-C-restricted CMV-specific. Based on cumulative public TCR beta family frequency, carriers of CMV plus the relevant HLA were identified.

TCRdb reprocessed the reads via MiXCR and lists one record per CDR3 protein. The sample includes fewer than 550,000 distinct CDR3 sequences, roughly 29% of them seen just once. The sample comprised PBMCs. The chain carries TRBV4-3 and TRBJ2-3; 13 positions agree with TRBD2. The clonotype comes from a human donor in good health (CMV status not recorded). Some clones in this sample may be carry-over from other donors' samples. CDR3 coding DNA: TGCGCCAGCAGCCATGGGACTAGCGGGGATATCACAGATACGCAGTATTTT. Encoded protein: CASSHGTSGDITDTQYF.